The 31 T cell receptor beta chains given below trace back to one sample, sequenced in a study. From the 5' RACE reads, TCRdb called clonotypes with MiXCR, one entry per CDR3 protein. In the table there are around 21,000 distinct CDR3 sequences, 30% of which are singletons. Source material: tumor-infiltrating naive CD4+ T cells sorted from the breast tumor. Subset noted: naive CD4+ T cells, CD4+CD45RA+CD25-. These receptors were taken from a female donor with breast cancer.

This clonotype has a handful of counts. This chain joins TRBV11-1 and TRBJ2-3; D not certain. V shed 5 bases and J shed 2 bases, with 17 bases lying between them. Germline CDR1 and CDR2: SGHAT and FQDESV (reference sequence). The CDR3 runs 16 residues. CDR3: CASSLYIGLPTDTQYF. CDR3 DNA sequence: TGTGCCAGCAGCCTGTACATTGGCCTACCCACAGATACGCAGTATTTT.

This clonotype was observed at least ten times. This chain's CDR3 is CASSKSTDTQYF. The CDR3 bases are TGTGCCAGCAGTAAATCCACAGATACGCAGTATTTT. This chain links TRBV6-1 with TRBJ2-3, with D uncertain. Germline CDR1 MNHNS, CDR2 SASEGT. The CDR3 runs to 12 residues. V lost 5 bases and J lost 2, with 5 bases in between.

There are a few counts of this clonotype. The CDR3, as DNA: TGTGCCAGCAGCTTCTTACAGGGTGGGACCGGGGAGCTGTTTTTT. It specifies CASSFLQGGTGELFF. V is TRBV7-6 and J is TRBJ2-2; D possibly corresponds to TRBD1 (6 bases). Germline V gene data show CDR1 as SGHVS and CDR2 as FNYEAQ. V lost 3 bases to trimming and J lost 5 bases, with 13 bases between them. The length of the CDR3 is 15 residues.

As to this clonotype: A much larger clone sits a single nucleotide away, making a read error possible. V and J are TRBV5-1 and TRBJ2-2; TRBD1 might be the D (6 bases). The CDR3 has 14 amino acids. Germline V gene lookup returns CDR1 SGHRS and CDR2 YFSETQ. CDR3 DNA sequence: TGCGCCAGCAGCTCTGGAGGACAGACCGGGGTGCTGTTTTTT. Protein sequence: CASSSGGQTGVLFF.

J is TRBJ1-2 and V is TRBV18; D uncertain. The CDR3 length is 13 residues. V gave up 2 bases and J gave up 2 bases, with 6 bases separating them. CDR1 is KGHSH and CDR2 is LQKENI in the germline V gene. This CDR3 reads CASSPDGNYGYTF. DNA of the CDR3: TGTGCCAGCTCACCAGACGGAAACTATGGCTACACCTTC.

Turning to this clonotype: The conserved final phenylalanine or tryptophan is absent from the CDR3, which likely points to a read error. CDR3 region: CSARPASGHNEQFL. CDR3 nucleotides: TGCAGTGCTAGACCAGCTAGCGGCCACAATGAGCAGTTCCTC. The V call is TRBV20-1, the J call TRBJ2-1; 7 bases align to TRBD2. This CDR3 is built from 14 residues. The trim removed 2 bases at V and 5 bases at J, leaving 6 bases unmatched. Germline V CDR1 and CDR2: DFQATT, SNEGSKA (reference sequence).

V is TRBV24-1 and J is TRBJ2-1; D is ambiguous. Per germline, CDR1 KGHDR and CDR2 SFDVKD. CDR3 length: 12 residues. V was shortened by 6 bases and J by 8 bases, with 10 bases between the two germline ends. CDR3 in amino acids: CATSNFKDEQFF. As DNA, the CDR3 is TGTGCCACCAGTAACTTCAAGGATGAGCAGTTCTTC.

This clonotype has ten or more counts. The DNA for the CDR3 is TGTGCCAGCAGTTTATCGTCCACCGGGGAGCTGTTTTTT. The encoded protein is CASSLSSTGELFF. The rearrangement links TRBV27 to TRBJ2-2; D call uncertain. The germline V and J ends were trimmed by 0 bases and 4 bases, with 3 bases remaining between them. CDR1 MNHEY and CDR2 SMNVEV come from the germline V gene (reference sequence). This CDR3 comprises 13 residues.

This clonotype occurred a few times. A much more abundant neighbour one base away suggests this may be a read error. The V call is TRBV5-1, the J call TRBJ2-5, with 12 nucleotides matching TRBD1. CDR1 and CDR2 from the germline V gene are SGHRS and YFSETQ. The CDR3 is 16 residues long. The J segment lost 7 bases and the V segment lost 3 bases, leaving 10 bases of the junction unmatched. The CDR3 DNA reads TGCGCCAGCAGCTCCAGCGGGACAGGGGGCTTGGGGACCCAGTACTTC. Amino acid sequence: CASSSSGTGGLGTQYF.

This clonotype was detected many times. The CDR3 sequence: CSAQSALSYEQYF. CDR3 DNA: TGCAGTGCTCAATCAGCACTTTCCTACGAGCAGTACTTC. This chain links TRBV20-1 with TRBJ2-7; D not certain. The ends were cut back, 5 bases at V and 1 base at J, with 12 bases in the middle. CDR3 length equals 13 residues. Germline assignment: CDR1 DFQATT and CDR2 SNEGSKA (reference sequence).

Comments on this clonotype: A much more abundant neighbour one base away suggests this may be a read error. CDR3: CASSLRSGDTEAFF. The CDR3 DNA reads TGTGCCAGCAGCTTAAGATCCGGGGACACTGAAGCTTTCTTT. The V call is TRBV7-6, the J call TRBJ1-1; D not resolved. Trimming took 2 bases from V and 3 from J, leaving 10 bases between them. Looked up from germline, CDR1 is SGHVS and CDR2 is FNYEAQ. This CDR3 spans 14 amino acids. Complete variable domain (other parts from reference TRBV7-6 and TRBJ1-1): GAGVSQSPRYKVTKRGQDVALRCDPISGHVSLYWYRQALGQGPEFLTYFNYEAQQDKSGLPNDRFSAERPEGSISTLTIQRTEQRDSAMYRCASSLRSGDTEAFFGQGTRLTVV.

This clonotype is classed as medium-sized. The gene calls are TRBV12-3 or TRBV12-4 and TRBJ1-1; possible D gene TRBD1, 6 bases. This CDR3 spans 15 amino acids. V dropped 3 bases and J dropped 6 bases, with 17 bases sitting between them. CDR3 in amino acids: CASSLAAGGRAEAFF. The CDR3 DNA sequence: TGTGCCAGCAGTTTGGCAGCTGGGGGCAGGGCTGAAGCTTTCTTT.

This clonotype ranks as medium-sized. The rearrangement uses TRBV6-5 and TRBJ1-1; the match to TRBD1 covers 7 bases. The CDR3 sequence is 15 residues long. Germline V gene data show CDR1 as MNHEY and CDR2 as SVGAGI. J gave up 4 bases and V 6 bases, and 11 bases lay outside the gene matches. The CDR3, as DNA: TGTGCCAGCAGGGGCGCACCATCAGGGGGCACTGAAGCTTTCTTT. Protein product: CASRGAPSGGTEAFF.

This clonotype was counted between two and nine times. This chain links TRBV5-4 with TRBJ2-7, with D perhaps TRBD1 (5 bases). This CDR3 region has 16 residues. Germline lookup yields CDR1 SGHNT and CDR2 YYREEE (reference sequence). The V end lost 4 bases, the J end lost 0 bases, and 17 bases lay between the germline ends. CDR3 sequence (DNA): TGTGCCAGCAGCCCTTACACAGGACACAGCTCCTACGAGCAGTACTTC. Translating it yields CASSPYTGHSSYEQYF.

This rearrangement joins TRBV3-1 to TRBJ1-6; no reliable D call. The V end was cut by 1 base, the J end by 14 bases, with 15 bases between. This CDR3 spans 14 amino acids. Germline assignment: CDR1 LGHDT and CDR2 YNNKEL (reference sequence). The CDR3 region is CASSQAGGSRTLHF. The CDR3 nucleotides are TGTGCCAGCAGCCAAGCTGGCGGCTCACGAACCCTCCACTTT.

The J gene is TRBJ1-6, the V gene TRBV7-9; possibly TRBD1 for D (6 bases). CDR1 SEHNR and CDR2 FQNEAQ come from the germline V gene (reference sequence). Trimming removed 2 bases from V and 9 bases from J, with 11 bases in between. This CDR3 is built from 14 residues. The CDR3 DNA sequence: TGTGCCAGCAGCTTACAGGGGACTAGTTCACCCCTCCACTTT. This translates into CASSLQGTSSPLHF.

The rearrangement uses TRBV15 and TRBJ1-5; D remains ambiguous. CDR3 size: 19 residues. Trimming left V 0 bases short and J 5 bases short, with 23 bases between. CDR1 and CDR2 from the germline V gene are LNHNV and YYDKDF (reference sequence). In DNA form, the CDR3 reads TGTGCCACCAGCAGAGATGATCGGGGTAATTTGTATAGGGATCAGCCCCAGCATTTT. Translated, it gives CATSRDDRGNLYRDQPQHF.

V is TRBV24-1 and J is TRBJ2-3; 7 bases align to TRBD2. Unmatched junction bases numbered 8, after V lost 5 bases and J lost 1 base. The germline gives CDR1 KGHDR, CDR2 SFDVKD. This CDR3 comprises 16 residues. The CDR3 is CATSGRGSGGTDTQYF. The CDR3, as DNA: TGTGCCACCAGTGGCCGCGGGAGCGGGGGCACAGATACGCAGTATTTT.

The rearrangement links TRBV10-3 to TRBJ2-7; maybe TRBD2 (5 bases). V dropped 8 bases and J dropped 0 bases, with 8 bases sitting between them. Germline values: CDR1 ENHRY, CDR2 SYGVKD. This CDR3 contains 12 residues. DNA of the CDR3: TGTGCCATCGCTGGGAGCTCCTACGAGCAGTACTTC. Its translation is CAIAGSSYEQYF.

This clonotype was observed a handful of times. The rearrangement links TRBV29-1 to TRBJ2-1; D gene unclear. V was shortened by 6 bases and J by 5 bases, with 8 bases between the two germline ends. The germline V gene encodes CDR1 SQVTM and CDR2 ANQGSEA. CDR3 length: 11 residues. CDR3 sequence (DNA): TGCAGCGTAACACAGAACAATGAGCAGTTCTTC. Its translation is CSVTQNNEQFF.

This clonotype is medium-sized. The CDR3 region has the DNA TGCGCCAGCAGCTTGACGACAGCCACTGAAGCTTTCTTT. Its translation: CASSLTTATEAFF. The chain has TRBV5-1 and TRBJ1-1; D is perhaps TRBD1 (5 bases). Trimming pared 1 base from V and 4 bases from J, leaving 8 bases between. The CDR3 runs to 13 residues. Germline V gene sequence: CDR1 SGHRS, CDR2 YFSETQ.

The chain employs TRBV20-1 and TRBJ2-1; the D gene is possibly TRBD2 (6 bases). V shed 6 bases and J shed 4 bases, with 16 bases lying between them. Germline lookup yields CDR1 DFQATT and CDR2 SNEGSKA (reference sequence). This CDR3 is built from 14 residues. Written as DNA, the CDR3 is TGCAGTGCCATAGATAGCGGATATTACAATGAGCAGTTCTTC. As protein: CSAIDSGYYNEQFF.

A word on this clonotype: A much larger clone sits a single nucleotide away, making a read error possible. The chain joins TRBV2 to TRBJ2-1; D tentatively reads TRBD1 or TRBD2 (5 bases each). This CDR3 is 11 amino acids long. V was pared by 6 bases and J by 13 bases, with 13 bases between. CDR1 and CDR2 (germline): SNHLY, FYNNEI. CDR3 residues: CASSRGERQFF. The CDR3 coding sequence is TGTGCCAGCAGCCGGGGCGAGAGACAGTTCTTC.

This clonotype has only a few counts. The genes are TRBV10-1 and TRBJ2-3; D possibly corresponds to TRBD2 (6 bases). Between the trimmed V and J ends, which lost 3 bases and 0 bases, there was a span of 10 bases. The germline CDR1 and CDR2 sequences are WNHNN and SYGVQD (reference sequence). The CDR3 runs 15 residues. The CDR3 loop is CASSDLAASTDTQYF. DNA for the CDR3: TGCGCCAGCAGTGATTTAGCGGCTAGCACAGATACGCAGTATTTT.

The table lists this clonotype with a few counts. The V and J genes are TRBV27 and TRBJ2-1; TRBD2 matches at 11 bases. Looked up from germline, CDR1 is MNHEY and CDR2 is SMNVEV (reference sequence). The CDR3 is 17 residues long. J was trimmed by 0 bases and V by 8 bases; bases with no gene match: 9. CDR3 coding DNA: TGTGCCAGCTCGGGACTAGCGGAGGCCGTCTCCTACAATGAGCAGTTCTTC. This gives the protein CASSGLAEAVSYNEQFF.

About this clonotype: Because it lacks the conserved phenylalanine or tryptophan at the end, this CDR3 is likely a read error. V is TRBV6-1 and J is TRBJ1-5, with D unresolved. Germline loops: CDR1 MNHNS, CDR2 SASEGT. This CDR3 contains 13 residues. The chain's CDR3 is CAISPGFNQPQHS. The DNA for the CDR3 is TGTGCCATCAGTCCGGGCTTCAATCAACCCCAGCATTCT.

V gene TRBV20-1 combines with J gene TRBJ2-7, with 8 bases identical to TRBD2. This CDR3 contains 11 residues. Looked up from germline, CDR1 is DFQATT and CDR2 is SNEGSKA (reference sequence). V shed 4 bases, J shed 4 bases, and the junction held 0 bases outside the gene matches. In nucleotides, the CDR3 is TGCAGTGCTAAGCGGGAGTACGAGCAGTACTTC. This codes for CSAKREYEQYF.

Remarks on this clonotype: This may be a read error, as it is one base from a much larger clone. The chain recombines TRBV20-1 with TRBJ2-4; 7 bases are shared with TRBD1. Germline V gene lookup returns CDR1 DFQATT and CDR2 SNEGSKA (reference sequence). The CDR3 totals 17 residues. V dropped 0 bases and J dropped 13; count of bases not matched to a gene: 21. For the CDR3, the DNA is TGCAGTGCTAGAGAGGGAGTCGGGACCGTAGGGGGCAATGAGCAGTACTTC. Its protein is CSAREGVGTVGGNEQYF.

In regard to this clonotype: Germline and junction disagree at one end, which may indicate a read error. The chain couples TRBV6-5 to TRBJ1-2; 7 positions match TRBD1. Germline values: CDR1 MNHEY, CDR2 SVGAGI. This CDR3 contains 13 residues. The CDR3 nucleotides are TGTACCAGCAGTCCCCGGGACAGTCGTATGCACACCTTC. Protein: CTSSPRDSRMHTF.

This clonotype was counted many times. The J gene is TRBJ2-1, the V gene TRBV10-1; possible D gene TRBD1, 6 bases. This CDR3 has 14 residues. V lost 2 bases and J lost 8, with 13 bases in between. Looked up from germline, CDR1 is WNHNN and CDR2 is SYGVQD (reference sequence). The CDR3 region is CASSESGSGDEQFF. In DNA form, the CDR3 reads TGCGCCAGCAGTGAGAGCGGCTCAGGGGATGAGCAGTTCTTC.

This clonotype was recorded many times. V usage is TRBV7-3 and J usage is TRBJ2-3, with 15 positions matching TRBD2. CDR3 length: 19 amino acids. Germline CDR1 is SGHTA and CDR2 is FQGTGA. The J segment lost 5 bases and the V segment lost 1 base, leaving 10 bases of the junction unmatched. DNA of the CDR3: TGTGCCAGCAGCTTAAGGCCCGGGACTAGCGGGAGGTCCGTAGATACGCAGTATTTT. It codes for CASSLRPGTSGRSVDTQYF.